The rows below give T cell receptor beta chains drawn from one sample of a study of technical replicates of blood from a handful of donors. TCRdb's table, derived via immunoSEQ multiplex PCR, lists solely in-frame clones and lacks some. In the table there are approximately 29,000 clones, just over 90% of which are singletons. What was sequenced was PBMCs. Every receptor here comes from a human donor in good health. Some clones in this sample may be carry-over from other donors' samples. The CDR3 runs from the conserved cysteine through the conserved F or W. D genes are given only for firm matches. Clone sizes are given selectively: once, few, many, or a class where the clone is expanded.

j_call v_call clone_size d_call cdr3_aa cdr3_nt
TRBJ1-1 TRBV15 NA NA CATSRKGDDTEAFF TGTGCCACCAGCAGAAAGGGGGACGACACTGAAGCTTTCTTT
TRBJ2-1 TRBV30 few NA CAWSRTSSYNEQFF TGTGCCTGGAGCCGAACTAGCTCCTACAATGAGCAGTTCTTC
TRBJ2-5 TRBV2 NA TRBD2 CASSEGGGGYQETQYF TGTGCCAGCAGTGAAGGGGGCGGGGGATATCAAGAGACCCAGTACTTC
TRBJ1-6 TRBV9 NA NA CASRRGDSPLHF TGTGCCAGCAGAAGGGGTGATTCACCCCTCCACTTT
TRBJ1-1 TRBV6-6 NA NA CASNPRLGRPVSEAFF TGTGCCAGCAATCCAAGACTCGGGAGGCCGGTGTCTGAAGCTTTCTTT
TRBJ1-2 TRBV9 NA NA CASSVEEGGYTF TGTGCCAGCAGCGTAGAGGAGGGGGGCTACACCTTC
TRBJ2-2 TRBV7-2 NA NA CASSLWYRVGTGELFF TGTGCCAGCAGCTTATGGTACAGGGTAGGGACCGGGGAGCTGTTTTTT
TRBJ1-1 TRBV4-2 few NA CASSQERRVNTEAFF TGTGCCAGCAGCCAAGAACGTAGAGTGAACACTGAAGCTTTCTTT
TRBJ2-5 TRBV4-3 NA TRBD1 CASSPSVGTGGQTQYF TGCGCCAGCAGCCCATCGGTAGGGACAGGGGGCCAGACCCAGTACTTC
TRBJ1-1 TRBV7-3 NA NA CASSFRRGTEAFF TGTGCCAGCAGCTTCCGAAGAGGCACTGAAGCTTTCTTT
TRBJ2-5 TRBV11-3 NA TRBD2 CASSFNTRGKGLAVQETQYF TGTGCCAGCAGCTTTAATACACGAGGTAAGGGACTAGCGGTCCAAGAGACCCAGTACTTC
TRBJ2-3 TRBV4-1 NA NA CASSLGVVGSGDTQYF TGCGCCAGCAGCCTAGGAGTCGTGGGTTCGGGAGATACGCAGTATTTT
TRBJ1-3 TRBV19 NA NA CASREPGNTIYF TGTGCCAGCCGGGAACCTGGAAACACCATATATTTT
TRBJ2-3 TRBV6-5 few TRBD2 CASGVAGGPGTQYF TGTGCCAGCGGAGTAGCGGGAGGGCCGGGTACGCAGTATTTT
TRBJ1-2 TRBV7-3 once NA CASSPNGRANYGYTF TGTGCCAGCAGCCCAAATGGCAGGGCTAACTATGGCTACACCTTC
TRBJ2-5 TRBV4-2 NA TRBD1 CASSHSRGGAAETQYF TGTGCCAGCAGCCACTCCCGAGGGGGCGCCGCCGAGACCCAGTACTTC
TRBJ2-4 TRBV2 NA NA CAVGGGDVAKNIQYF TGTGCCGTGGGAGGAGGGGACGTCGCCAAAAACATTCAGTACTTC
TRBJ1-1 TRBV14 NA NA CASSQGNSGTEAFF TGTGCCAGCAGCCAAGGGAACAGCGGCACTGAAGCTTTCTTT
TRBJ1-3 TRBV7-8 NA NA CASSPLRGAMRNTIYF TGTGCCAGCAGCCCCCTCCGGGGGGCAATGAGAAACACCATATATTTT
TRBJ2-7 TRBV29-1 NA TRBD2 CSVEDSGTSYEQYF TGCAGCGTTGAAGACTCCGGGACTAGCTACGAGCAGTACTTC
TRBJ2-3 TRBV5-1 NA NA CASKISTDTQYF TGCGCCAGCAAGATCAGTACAGATACGCAGTATTTT
TRBJ2-7 TRBV6-6 NA NA CASSYVRVGGEQYF TGTGCCAGCAGTTACGTACGGGTGGGTGGGGAGCAGTACTTC
TRBJ2-7 TRBV11-1 NA TRBD2 CASSFGAGGGYEQYF TGTGCCAGCAGCTTCGGAGCGGGAGGGGGGTACGAGCAGTACTTC
TRBJ2-7 TRBV29-1 NA TRBD2 CSALGGSGYEQYF TGCAGCGCTCTGGGCGGGAGTGGGTACGAGCAGTACTTC
TRBJ2-5 TRBV11-2 NA TRBD2 CASSLALAGAETQYF TGTGCCAGCAGCTTAGCCCTAGCGGGGGCAGAGACCCAGTACTTC
TRBJ1-2 TRBV7-9 NA TRBD1 CASSHRDRDYGYTF TGTGCCAGCAGCCACCGGGACAGGGACTATGGCTACACCTTC
TRBJ2-1 TRBV6-5 NA NA CASSYLLSYNEQFF TGTGCCAGCAGTTACCTTCTTTCTTACAATGAGCAGTTCTTC
TRBJ2-3 TRBV5-1 NA NA CASSLQGPDTDTQYF TGCGCCAGCAGCTTGCAGGGCCCCGACACAGATACGCAGTATTTT
TRBJ2-7 TRBV25-1 NA TRBD2 CASSAGLAGVHYF TGTGCCAGCAGTGCGGGACTAGCGGGCGTGCACTACTTC
TRBJ1-5 TRBV7-3 NA NA CASSSTGNQPQHF TGTGCCAGCAGCTCGACAGGAAATCAGCCCCAGCATTTT
TRBJ2-7 TRBV7-9 NA TRBD2 CASSGLSGSYEQYF TGTGCCAGCAGCGGCCTCAGCGGGAGTTACGAGCAGTACTTC
TRBJ2-7 TRBV7-8 NA NA CASSLVPGSYEQYF TGTGCCAGCAGCTTAGTTCCAGGGTCCTACGAGCAGTACTTC
TRBJ1-1 TRBV2 NA NA CASKGLSHTEAFF TGTGCCAGCAAGGGGTTGTCGCACACTGAAGCTTTCTTT
TRBJ1-3 TRBV11-2 NA NA CASSPVAAGKFRNTIYF TGTGCCAGCAGCCCAGTAGCGGCAGGGAAGTTTCGAAACACCATATATTTT
TRBJ1-4 TRBV5-1 NA TRBD1 CASSLEGAINEKLFF TGCGCCAGCAGCTTGGAGGGGGCGATTAATGAAAAACTGTTTTTT
TRBJ2-5 TRBV6-5 once TRBD2 CASSYSPRSGRETQYF TGTGCCAGCAGTTACTCCCCGCGAAGCGGGAGAGAGACCCAGTACTTC
TRBJ1-1 TRBV4-3 NA TRBD1 CASSQWTGGRTEAFF TGCGCCAGCAGCCAATGGACAGGGGGAAGGACTGAAGCTTTCTTT
TRBJ1-1 TRBV5-8 NA NA CASSLHRASPEAFF TGTGCCAGCAGCCTTCACAGGGCGTCCCCTGAAGCTTTCTTT
TRBJ2-7 TRBV7-3 NA NA CASSEGAGYEQYF TGTGCCAGCAGCGAGGGCGCAGGCTACGAGCAGTACTTC
TRBJ2-1 TRBV7-6 NA TRBD2 CASSLGSGGYNEQFF TGTGCCAGCAGCTTAGGTAGCGGGGGTTACAATGAGCAGTTCTTC
TRBJ2-1 TRBV7-2 NA NA CASSLFSYNEQFF TGTGCCAGCAGCTTATTTAGCTACAATGAGCAGTTCTTC
TRBJ1-5 TRBV27 NA TRBD1 CASSNDRGHGNQPQHF TGTGCCAGCAGTAACGACAGGGGGCATGGCAATCAGCCCCAGCATTTT
TRBJ2-5 TRBV18 NA TRBD1 CASSPGQGAGETQYF TGTGCCAGCTCACCAGGGCAGGGGGCAGGAGAGACCCAGTACTTC
TRBJ2-5 TRBV10-3 once TRBD1 CATRSNPGTGVQETQYF TGTGCAACACGAAGTAATCCAGGGACAGGGGTTCAAGAGACCCAGTACTTC
TRBJ1-1 TRBV18 NA TRBD1 CASSSTVPGQGSNTEAFF TGTGCCAGCTCATCCACAGTCCCGGGACAGGGATCGAACACTGAAGCTTTCTTT
TRBJ2-1 TRBV29-1 NA NA CSVGAGPEQFF TGCAGCGTTGGAGCGGGCCCCGAGCAGTTCTTC
TRBJ2-7 TRBV7-9 NA NA CASSLGGPGPYEQYF TGTGCCAGCAGCTTAGGGGGGCCGGGCCCCTACGAGCAGTACTTC
TRBJ1-2 TRBV2 NA TRBD1 CASSPGQGYGYTF TGTGCCAGCAGTCCCGGACAGGGCTATGGCTACACCTTC
TRBJ2-7 TRBV2 NA NA CASRPSSYEQYF TGTGCCAGCAGACCCAGCTCCTACGAGCAGTACTTC
TRBJ2-7 TRBV5-4 NA NA CASSHSGGSTYEQYF TGTGCCAGCAGCCACTCCGGCGGCAGTACCTACGAGCAGTACTTC
TRBJ1-1 TRBV20-1 few NA CSARPGLEAFF TGCAGTGCCAGGCCAGGGCTTGAAGCTTTCTTT
TRBJ1-4 TRBV7-2 NA TRBD1 CASSLGTGVTNEKLFF TGTGCCAGCAGCTTAGGGACAGGGGTCACTAATGAAAAACTGTTTTTT
TRBJ1-6 TRBV5-1 NA NA CASPKRGSFIDDNSPLHF TGCGCCAGTCCTAAGAGGGGGAGTTTTATCGACGATAATTCACCCCTCCACTTT
TRBJ2-7 TRBV7-9 NA TRBD1 CASSLLTGGSYEQYF TGTGCCAGCAGCCTACTGACAGGGGGCTCCTACGAGCAGTACTTC
TRBJ2-5 TRBV11-2 NA NA CASSSSQGLQTQYF TGTGCCAGCAGCTCAAGCCAGGGCCTACAGACCCAGTACTTC